One sample yielded the 12 T cell receptor beta chains listed below, sequenced in a study of blood T cell repertoires in COVID-19. Assay: immunoSEQ multiplex PCR; the TCRdb copy retains only in-frame clones and omits some. The repertoire consists of about 87,000 clones, with 60% to 80% occurring once and the leading ten covering 4% to 5.5%. Sequenced: peripheral blood. The receptors shown here come from a woman in her fifties or sixties with acute or convalescent COVID-19.

The chain has TRBV19 and TRBJ1-2; D remains ambiguous. The V gene's germline CDR1 is LNHDA and CDR2 SQIVND (reference sequence). The V gene lost 4 bases and the J gene lost 5 bases, with 8 bases spanning the gap. CDR3 length equals 12 residues. CDR3 loop: CASSRYRYGYTF. In nucleotides, the CDR3 is TGTGCCAGTAGTAGATACAGATATGGCTACACCTTC.

The rearrangement links TRBV19 to TRBJ2-2; D possibly corresponds to TRBD2 (6 bases). The ends were cut back, 7 bases at V and 3 bases at J, with 15 bases in the middle. Germline CDR1 is LNHDA and CDR2 is SQIVND (reference sequence). The CDR3 contains 15 residues. The CDR3 loop reads CASTDGWGDTGELFF. The CDR3 DNA sequence: TGTGCCAGTACGGACGGCTGGGGGGACACCGGGGAGCTGTTTTTT.

This chain connects TRBV29-1 to TRBJ1-2; D uncertain. Trimming removed 4 bases at V and 3 bases at J, with 15 bases between. CDR3 size: 14 residues. Germline V gene data show CDR1 as SQVTM and CDR2 as ANQGSEA. CDR3 DNA: TGCAGCGTTGGAACTCGAGGAACCTACTATGGCTACACCTTC. Its protein is CSVGTRGTYYGYTF.

V is TRBV7-2 and J is TRBJ2-5, with 9 positions matching TRBD1. The ends lost 4 bases at V and 1 base at J; junction bases unmatched: 7. CDR3 length equals 16 residues. Germline V gene sequence: CDR1 SGHTA, CDR2 FQGNSA. The CDR3 DNA reads as TGTGCCAGCAGCTCTCCACCGGGACAGGGCCAAGAGACCCAGTACTTC. Its translation: CASSSPPGQGQETQYF. The whole variable domain, filled in from reference TRBV7-2 and TRBJ2-5, reads GAGVSQSPSNKVTEKGKDVELRCDPISGHTALYWYRQSLGQGLEFLIYFQGNSAPDKSGLPSDRFSAERTGGSVSTLTIQRTQQEDSAVYLCASSSPPGQGQETQYFGPGTRLLVL.

The chain links TRBV5-5 to TRBJ2-5; 7 nucleotides agree with TRBD1. The germline gives CDR1 SGHKS, CDR2 YYEKEE (reference sequence). CDR3 size: 12 residues. J lost 8 bases, V lost 4 bases, and 5 bases had no gene match. This chain's CDR3 is CASSAGTATQYF. DNA of the CDR3: TGTGCCAGCAGCGCAGGGACAGCTACCCAGTACTTC. Supplemented by reference TRBV5-5 and TRBJ2-5, the full variable domain reads DAGVTQSPTHLIKTRGQQVTLRCSPISGHKSVSWYQQVLGQGPQFIFQYYEKEERGRGNFPDRFSARQFPNYSSELNVNALLLGDSALYLCASSAGTATQYFGPGTRLLVL.

This clone was recorded only once. This sequence joins TRBV7-9 and TRBJ2-1, with D unclear. Trimming pared 5 bases from V and 7 bases from J, leaving 9 bases between. The CDR3 is 12 amino acids. Germline CDR1 and CDR2: SEHNR and FQNEAQ (reference sequence). The CDR3 sequence: CASSPTGNEQFF. CDR3 nucleotides: TGTGCCAGCAGCCCGACTGGGAATGAGCAGTTCTTC.

This clone has a single count. This chain links TRBV9 with TRBJ2-5; tentatively, D is TRBD1 (5 bases). The CDR3 spans 15 residues. Germline V gene lookup returns CDR1 SGDLS and CDR2 YYNGEE. V was pared by 0 bases and J by 5 bases, with 14 bases between. The CDR3 region has the DNA TGTGCCAGCAGCGTAGCTACGGGCAGGGTGGAGACCCAGTACTTC. Translation: CASSVATGRVETQYF.

The chain combines TRBV5-1 with TRBJ1-1, with D perhaps TRBD1 (6 bases). The V end lost 4 bases, the J end lost 2 bases, and 12 bases lay between the germline ends. The CDR3 length is 14 residues. Germline V lookup: CDR1 SGHRS, CDR2 YFSETQ. The CDR3 sequence is CASSDRQANTEAFF. The DNA for the CDR3 is TGCGCCAGCAGCGACCGACAGGCTAACACTGAAGCTTTCTTT.

The sample holds one count of this clone. V is TRBV5-5 and J is TRBJ2-2; 11 nucleotides align to TRBD2. V gave up 4 bases and J gave up 3 bases; unmatched junction bases: 5. CDR1 and CDR2 from the germline V gene are SGHKS and YYEKEE (reference sequence). This CDR3 region has 16 residues. CDR3 region: CASSPTSGAYTGELFF. The CDR3 DNA reads as TGTGCCAGCAGCCCGACTAGCGGGGCTTACACCGGGGAGCTGTTTTTT. The whole variable domain, remainder taken from reference TRBV5-5 and TRBJ2-2, is DAGVTQSPTHLIKTRGQQVTLRCSPISGHKSVSWYQQVLGQGPQFIFQYYEKEERGRGNFPDRFSARQFPNYSSELNVNALLLGDSALYLCASSPTSGAYTGELFFGEGSRLTVL.

V usage is TRBV27 and J usage is TRBJ2-5, with 7 bases lining up with TRBD2. Trimming removed 5 bases from V and 5 bases from J; junction bases left unmatched: 5. The CDR3 is 13 residues long. Germline loops: CDR1 MNHEY, CDR2 SMNVEV (reference sequence). The CDR3: CASSPPGRETQYF. In DNA, the CDR3 is TGTGCCAGCAGTCCGCCCGGGAGGGAGACCCAGTACTTC.

The rearrangement uses TRBV7-3 and TRBJ1-1; 11 nucleotides agree with TRBD1. J was trimmed by 5 bases and V by 8 bases; bases with no gene match: 7. Germline V lookup: CDR1 SGHTA, CDR2 FQGTGA. The CDR3 totals 14 residues. CDR3 bases: TGTGCCAGCGGACTAGGACAGGGGGCTACTGAAGCTTTCTTT. Protein: CASGLGQGATEAFF.

The chain carries TRBV5-1 and TRBJ1-5; D is ambiguous. The CDR3 is 13 residues long. The germline V and J ends were trimmed by 4 bases and 0 bases, with 5 bases remaining between them. Looked up from germline, CDR1 is SGHRS and CDR2 is YFSETQ. The CDR3 reads CASSAYSNQPQHF. The CDR3 region has the DNA TGCGCCAGCAGCGCGTATAGCAATCAGCCCCAGCATTTT.